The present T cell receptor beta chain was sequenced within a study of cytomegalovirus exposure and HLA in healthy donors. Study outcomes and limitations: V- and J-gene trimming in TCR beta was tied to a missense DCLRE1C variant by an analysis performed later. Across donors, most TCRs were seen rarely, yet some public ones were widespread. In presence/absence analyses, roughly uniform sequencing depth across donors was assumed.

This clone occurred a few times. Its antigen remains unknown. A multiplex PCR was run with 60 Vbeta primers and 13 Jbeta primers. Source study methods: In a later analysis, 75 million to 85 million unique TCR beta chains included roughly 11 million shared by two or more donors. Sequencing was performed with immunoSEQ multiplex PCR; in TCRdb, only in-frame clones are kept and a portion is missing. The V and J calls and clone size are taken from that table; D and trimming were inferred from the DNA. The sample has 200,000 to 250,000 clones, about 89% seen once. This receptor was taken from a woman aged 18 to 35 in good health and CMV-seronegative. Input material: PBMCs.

The CDR3 sequence: CASSLELQGAGANVLTF. In DNA, the CDR3 is TGTGCCAGCAGCTTAGAATTACAGGGAGCTGGGGCCAACGTCCTGACTTTC. J is TRBJ2-6 and V is TRBV7-8; tentative D call: TRBD1 (6 bases). CDR3 length: 17 residues. V lost 1 base and J lost 2, with 12 bases in between. From germline, CDR1 is SGHVS and CDR2 FQNEAQ.